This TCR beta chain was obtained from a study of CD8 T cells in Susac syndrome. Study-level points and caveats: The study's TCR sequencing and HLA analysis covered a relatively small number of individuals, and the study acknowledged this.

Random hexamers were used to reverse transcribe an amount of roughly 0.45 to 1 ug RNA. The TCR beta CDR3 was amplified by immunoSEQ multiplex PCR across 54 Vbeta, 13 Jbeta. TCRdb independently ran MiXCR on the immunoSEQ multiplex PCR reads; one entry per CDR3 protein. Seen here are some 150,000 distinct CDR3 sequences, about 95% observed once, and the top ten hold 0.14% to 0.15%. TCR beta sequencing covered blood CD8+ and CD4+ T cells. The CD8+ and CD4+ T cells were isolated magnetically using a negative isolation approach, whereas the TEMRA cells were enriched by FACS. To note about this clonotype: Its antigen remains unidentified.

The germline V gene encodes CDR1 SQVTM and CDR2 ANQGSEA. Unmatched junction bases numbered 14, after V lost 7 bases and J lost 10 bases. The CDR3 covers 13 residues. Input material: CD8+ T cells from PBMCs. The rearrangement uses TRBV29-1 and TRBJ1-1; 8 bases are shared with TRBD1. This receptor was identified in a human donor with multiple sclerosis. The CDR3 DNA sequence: TGCAGCGCAAATGGGGGACAGGAGATCGGAGCTTTCTTT. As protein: CSANGGQEIGAFF.